This is a list of T cell receptor beta chains from one sample in a study of Ad26.COV2.S vaccination and SARS-CoV-2 variants. Some clones are missing from TCRdb's copy, which holds only in-frame ones; the method was immunoSEQ multiplex PCR. The repertoire holds about 350,000 clones, with 75% to 90% as singletons. Specimen: peripheral blood, collected in a trial of Ad26.COV2.S vaccine versus placebo. Receptors originate from a person aged 18 to 59 who received the Ad26.COV2.S COVID-19 vaccine or a placebo. The CDR3 runs from the conserved cysteine through the conserved F or W. Fields, in order: D gene, V gene, J gene, clone size, CDR3 protein, CDR3 DNA. D genes are given only for firm matches. The size entry is marked missing in some rows and otherwise reads once, few, many or a size class.

d_gene: -
v_gene: TRBV11-2
j_gene: TRBJ1-2
abundance: -
CDR3aa: CASSASPYGYTF
CDR3nt: TGTGCCAGCAGCGCCTCCCCCTATGGCTACACCTTC

d_gene: TRBD1
v_gene: TRBV7-9
j_gene: TRBJ2-7
abundance: -
CDR3aa: CASSSTGGLDEQYF
CDR3nt: TGTGCCAGCAGCTCCACAGGGGGCTTGGACGAGCAGTACTTC

d_gene: TRBD1
v_gene: TRBV28
j_gene: TRBJ2-1
abundance: -
CDR3aa: CASRPGQAYNEQFF
CDR3nt: TGTGCCAGCAGACCGGGACAGGCCTACAATGAGCAGTTCTTC

d_gene: -
v_gene: TRBV30
j_gene: TRBJ1-2
abundance: many
CDR3aa: CAWSGTLDRTYGYTF
CDR3nt: TGTGCCTGGAGTGGAACCCTCGACAGGACCTATGGCTACACCTTC

d_gene: -
v_gene: TRBV9
j_gene: TRBJ1-2
abundance: -
CDR3aa: CASSVEDLGRGYTF
CDR3nt: TGTGCCAGCAGCGTAGAGGACCTGGGGCGCGGCTACACCTTC

d_gene: -
v_gene: TRBV28
j_gene: TRBJ1-1
abundance: -
CDR3aa: CASSQPLMNTEAFF
CDR3nt: TGTGCCAGCAGTCAACCGCTTATGAACACTGAAGCTTTCTTT

d_gene: -
v_gene: TRBV7-9
j_gene: TRBJ1-2
abundance: -
CDR3aa: CASSSAIDRPFLGGYTF
CDR3nt: TGTGCCAGCAGCTCCGCGATTGACAGACCCTTTCTGGGAGGCTACACCTTC

d_gene: -
v_gene: TRBV4-1
j_gene: TRBJ1-2
abundance: -
CDR3aa: CASSRPLLKGNYGYTF
CDR3nt: TGCGCCAGCAGCCGACCTCTGTTGAAGGGGAACTATGGCTACACCTTC

d_gene: -
v_gene: TRBV7-3
j_gene: TRBJ1-2
abundance: -
CDR3aa: CASSSANGQRDGYTF
CDR3nt: TGTGCCAGCAGCTCAGCCAATGGGCAGCGGGATGGCTACACCTTC

d_gene: -
v_gene: TRBV6-1
j_gene: TRBJ1-5
abundance: -
CDR3aa: CASSEAAGYSNQPQHF
CDR3nt: TGTGCCAGCAGTGAAGCGGCGGGTTATAGCAATCAGCCCCAGCATTTT

d_gene: TRBD1
v_gene: TRBV7-6
j_gene: TRBJ2-7
abundance: -
CDR3aa: CASSFGQGIYEQYF
CDR3nt: TGTGCCAGCAGCTTCGGACAGGGGATCTACGAGCAGTACTTC

d_gene: -
v_gene: TRBV2
j_gene: TRBJ2-2
abundance: -
CDR3aa: CASSDRKRGELFF
CDR3nt: TGTGCCAGCAGTGACAGGAAAAGGGGGGAGCTGTTTTTT

d_gene: -
v_gene: TRBV6-5
j_gene: TRBJ2-7
abundance: -
CDR3aa: CASSYSMQGSYEQYF
CDR3nt: TGTGCCAGCAGTTACTCGATGCAGGGCTCCTACGAGCAGTACTTC

d_gene: TRBD1
v_gene: TRBV5-1
j_gene: TRBJ2-3
abundance: -
CDR3aa: CASSLDGQGWAADTQYF
CDR3nt: TGCGCCAGCAGCTTGGACGGACAGGGTTGGGCCGCAGATACGCAGTATTTT

d_gene: -
v_gene: TRBV21-1
j_gene: TRBJ2-1
abundance: once
CDR3aa: CASSKGGGLAHTYNEQFF
CDR3nt: TGTGCCAGCAGCAAAGGCGGGGGACTAGCGCACACCTACAATGAGCAGTTCTTC

d_gene: TRBD1
v_gene: TRBV19
j_gene: TRBJ1-5
abundance: -
CDR3aa: CASRGDRSYSNQPQHF
CDR3nt: TGTGCCAGTAGGGGGGACAGGTCATATAGCAATCAGCCCCAGCATTTT

d_gene: -
v_gene: TRBV5-4
j_gene: TRBJ1-1
abundance: -
CDR3aa: CASSPTGKTEAFF
CDR3nt: TGTGCCAGCAGCCCTACCGGGAAGACTGAAGCTTTCTTT

d_gene: -
v_gene: TRBV30
j_gene: TRBJ1-2
abundance: -
CDR3aa: CAWSLSVGYTF
CDR3nt: TGTGCCTGGAGTCTGAGTGTCGGCTACACCTTC

d_gene: -
v_gene: TRBV29-1
j_gene: TRBJ1-2
abundance: -
CDR3aa: CSVVGSLYGYTF
CDR3nt: TGCAGCGTTGTAGGCTCACTCTATGGCTACACCTTC

d_gene: -
v_gene: TRBV4-1
j_gene: TRBJ2-2
abundance: -
CDR3aa: CATSGGPGELFF
CDR3nt: TGCGCCACTTCAGGGGGGCCCGGGGAGCTGTTTTTT

d_gene: -
v_gene: TRBV16
j_gene: TRBJ2-2
abundance: -
CDR3aa: CASSQSASSTNTGELFF
CDR3nt: TGTGCCAGCAGCCAATCGGCCAGTAGTACGAACACCGGGGAGCTGTTTTTT

d_gene: -
v_gene: TRBV13
j_gene: TRBJ2-7
abundance: once
CDR3aa: CASSSKRGYEQYF
CDR3nt: TGTGCCAGCAGCTCAAAACGGGGCTACGAGCAGTACTTC

d_gene: TRBD2
v_gene: TRBV11-3
j_gene: TRBJ2-5
abundance: -
CDR3aa: CASSFSGGEETQYF
CDR3nt: TGTGCCAGCAGCTTCAGCGGGGGGGAAGAGACCCAGTACTTC

d_gene: -
v_gene: TRBV4-3
j_gene: TRBJ2-1
abundance: -
CDR3aa: CASSQARGNYNEQFF
CDR3nt: TGCGCCAGCAGCCAAGCCAGGGGAAACTACAATGAGCAGTTCTTC

d_gene: -
v_gene: TRBV4-2
j_gene: TRBJ1-2
abundance: -
CDR3aa: CASSQAGTGTGYGYTF
CDR3nt: TGTGCCAGCAGCCAAGCAGGAACAGGGACCGGGTATGGCTACACCTTC

d_gene: -
v_gene: TRBV10-1
j_gene: TRBJ2-3
abundance: -
CDR3aa: CASAGQPTDTQYF
CDR3nt: TGCGCCAGCGCGGGACAGCCTACAGATACGCAGTATTTT

d_gene: -
v_gene: TRBV5-5
j_gene: TRBJ1-2
abundance: -
CDR3aa: CASSLAGSHNYGYTF
CDR3nt: TGTGCCAGCAGCTTGGCTGGCAGCCATAACTATGGCTACACCTTC